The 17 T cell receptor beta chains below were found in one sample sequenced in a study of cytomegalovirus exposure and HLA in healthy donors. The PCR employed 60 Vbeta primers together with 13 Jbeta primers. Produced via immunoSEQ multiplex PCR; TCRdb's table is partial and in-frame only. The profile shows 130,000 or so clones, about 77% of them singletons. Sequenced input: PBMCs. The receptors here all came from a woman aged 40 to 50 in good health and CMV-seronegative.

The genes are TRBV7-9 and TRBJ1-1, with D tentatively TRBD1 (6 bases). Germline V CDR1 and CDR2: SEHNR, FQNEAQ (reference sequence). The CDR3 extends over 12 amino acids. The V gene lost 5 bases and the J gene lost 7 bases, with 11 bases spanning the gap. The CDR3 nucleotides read TGTGCCAGCAGCGGGGGACACTTTGAAGCTTTCTTT. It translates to CASSGGHFEAFF.

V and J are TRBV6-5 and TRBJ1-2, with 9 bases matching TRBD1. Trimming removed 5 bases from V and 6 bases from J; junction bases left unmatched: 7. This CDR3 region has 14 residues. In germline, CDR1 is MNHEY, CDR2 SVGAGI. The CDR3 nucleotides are TGTGCCAGCAGTGTTTCGGACAGGGGAAATGGCTACACCTTC. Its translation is CASSVSDRGNGYTF.

The CDR3 region is CASSRQTRLDEQFF. The DNA of the CDR3 is TGCGCCAGCAGCCGACAGACTAGATTAGATGAGCAGTTCTTC. The chain is built from TRBV4-1 and TRBJ2-1; D is possibly TRBD2 (6 bases). The CDR3 has 14 residues. CDR1 is MGHRA and CDR2 is YSYEKL in the germline V gene. Trimming took 4 bases from V and 8 from J, leaving 15 bases between them.

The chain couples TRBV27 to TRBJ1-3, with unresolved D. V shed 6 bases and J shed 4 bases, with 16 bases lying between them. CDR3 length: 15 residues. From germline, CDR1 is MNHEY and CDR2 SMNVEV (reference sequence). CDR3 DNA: TGTGCCAGCAGCTCCCTCGTCTCGGGAGGAAACACCATATATTTT. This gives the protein CASSSLVSGGNTIYF.

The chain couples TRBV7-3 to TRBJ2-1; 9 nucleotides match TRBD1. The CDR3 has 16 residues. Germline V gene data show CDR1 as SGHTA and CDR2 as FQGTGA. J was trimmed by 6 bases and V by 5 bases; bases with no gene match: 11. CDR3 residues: CASSRTGQGVPNEQFF. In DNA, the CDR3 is TGTGCCAGCAGCCGAACGGGACAGGGAGTCCCCAATGAGCAGTTCTTC. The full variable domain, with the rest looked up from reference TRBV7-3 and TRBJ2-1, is GAGVSQTPSNKVTEKGKYVELRCDPISGHTALYWYRQSLGQGPEFLIYFQGTGAADDSGLPNDRFFAVRPEGSVSTLKIQRTERGDSAVYLCASSRTGQGVPNEQFFGPGTRLTVL.

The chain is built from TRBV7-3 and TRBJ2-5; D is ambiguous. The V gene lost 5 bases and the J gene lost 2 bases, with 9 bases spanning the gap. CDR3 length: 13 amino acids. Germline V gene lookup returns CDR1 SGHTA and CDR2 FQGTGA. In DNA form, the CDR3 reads TGTGCCAGCAGCCCCAACTGGCAAGAGACCCAGTACTTC. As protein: CASSPNWQETQYF.

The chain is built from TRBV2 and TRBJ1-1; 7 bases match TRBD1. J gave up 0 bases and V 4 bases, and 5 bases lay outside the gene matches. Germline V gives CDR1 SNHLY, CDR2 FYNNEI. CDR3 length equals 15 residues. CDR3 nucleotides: TGTGCCAGCAGTGGAACGACAGGGCTGAACACTGAAGCTTTCTTT. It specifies CASSGTTGLNTEAFF.

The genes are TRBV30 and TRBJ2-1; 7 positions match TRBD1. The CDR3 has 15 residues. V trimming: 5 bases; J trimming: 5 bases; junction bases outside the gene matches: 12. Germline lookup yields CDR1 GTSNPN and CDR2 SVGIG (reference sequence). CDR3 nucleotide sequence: TGTGCCTGGTCCACAGGGGAGAGGATGGACAATGAGCAGTTCTTC. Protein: CAWSTGERMDNEQFF.

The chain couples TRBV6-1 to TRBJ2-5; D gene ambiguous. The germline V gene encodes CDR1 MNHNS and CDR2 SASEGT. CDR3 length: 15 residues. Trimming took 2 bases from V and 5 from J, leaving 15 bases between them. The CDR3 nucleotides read TGTGCCAGCAGTGAATCCGTATTCCCTCAGGAGACCCAGTACTTC. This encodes CASSESVFPQETQYF.

CDR3 in DNA: TGCGCCAGCAGCTTAGGACAGCTGAGCTCCTACGAGCAGTACTTC. It encodes CASSLGQLSSYEQYF. The V call is TRBV5-1, the J call TRBJ2-7; D may be TRBD1 (6 bases). Germline values: CDR1 SGHRS, CDR2 YFSETQ. Trimming pared 2 bases from V and 0 bases from J, leaving 12 bases between. The CDR3 runs to 15 residues.

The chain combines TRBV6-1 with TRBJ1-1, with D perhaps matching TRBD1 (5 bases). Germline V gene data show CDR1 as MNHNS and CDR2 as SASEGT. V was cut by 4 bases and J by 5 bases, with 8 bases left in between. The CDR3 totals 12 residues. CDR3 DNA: TGTGCCAGCAGTGGGACAAGGACTGAAGCTTTCTTT. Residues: CASSGTRTEAFF.

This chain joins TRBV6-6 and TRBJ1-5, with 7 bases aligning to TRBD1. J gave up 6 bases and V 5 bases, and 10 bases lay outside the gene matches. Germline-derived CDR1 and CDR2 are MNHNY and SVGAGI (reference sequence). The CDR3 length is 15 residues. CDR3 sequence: CASSRTGVFGQPQHF. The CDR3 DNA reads TGTGCCAGCAGTCGCACAGGGGTTTTTGGTCAGCCCCAGCATTTT.

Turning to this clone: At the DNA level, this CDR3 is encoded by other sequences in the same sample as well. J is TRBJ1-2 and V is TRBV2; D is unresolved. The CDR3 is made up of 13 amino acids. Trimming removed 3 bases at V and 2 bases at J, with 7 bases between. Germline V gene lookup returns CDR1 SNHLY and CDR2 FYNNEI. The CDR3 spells CASSEGTNYGYTF. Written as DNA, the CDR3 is TGTGCCAGCAGTGAGGGCACGAACTATGGCTACACCTTC.

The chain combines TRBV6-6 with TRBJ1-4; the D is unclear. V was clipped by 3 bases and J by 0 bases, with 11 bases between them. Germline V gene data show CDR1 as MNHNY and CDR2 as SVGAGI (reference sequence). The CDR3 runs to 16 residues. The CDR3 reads CASSYPDSATNEKLFF. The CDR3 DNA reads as TGTGCCAGCAGTTATCCGGACTCCGCAACTAATGAAAAACTGTTTTTT.

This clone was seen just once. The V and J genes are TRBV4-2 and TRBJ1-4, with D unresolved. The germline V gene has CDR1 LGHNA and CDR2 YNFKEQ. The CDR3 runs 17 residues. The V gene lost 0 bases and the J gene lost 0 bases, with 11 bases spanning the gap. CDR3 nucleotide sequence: TGTGCCAGCAGCCAAGATAGAGGGCGAGCAACTAATGAAAAACTGTTTTTT. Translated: CASSQDRGRATNEKLFF.

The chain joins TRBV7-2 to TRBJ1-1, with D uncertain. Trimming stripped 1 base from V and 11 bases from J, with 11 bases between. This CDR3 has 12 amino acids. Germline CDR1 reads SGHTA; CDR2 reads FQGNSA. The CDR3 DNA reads TGTGCCAGCAGCTTAGTCTTCCGCGAGGCTTTCTTT. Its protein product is CASSLVFREAFF.

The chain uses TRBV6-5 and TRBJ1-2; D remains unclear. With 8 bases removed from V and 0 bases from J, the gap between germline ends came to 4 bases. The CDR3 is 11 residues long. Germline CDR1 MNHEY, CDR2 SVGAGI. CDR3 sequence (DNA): TGTGCCAGCCGGGCTAACTATGGCTACACCTTC. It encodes CASRANYGYTF.